This T cell receptor beta chain derives from a study of T cells expressing NK-cell markers. On the study more broadly: All TCR beta repertoires analysed originated from sorted CD3+CD56+NKG2C+, CD3+CD56+NKG2C- and CD3+CD56-NKG2C+ T cells. Of eight sequenced donors, seven were HCMV-seropositive and one HCMV-seronegative.

TCR beta libraries carry UMIs added by 5'RACE template switching. TCRdb re-called the 5' RACE reads and shows each CDR3 protein once, DNA omitted. This sample's table reports a few hundred thousand distinct CDR3 sequences. Study-wide findings and caveats: Top CD8+ clonotypes included the dominant CD3+CD56+NKG2C+ clonotypes in a handful of donors.

With respect to this clonotype: Its specificity is unknown.

The CDR3 consists of 15 residues. CDR1 LNHNV and CDR2 YYDKDF come from the germline V gene (reference sequence). The chain couples TRBV15 to TRBJ2-7; the TCRdb call, TRBD1, lacks DNA for checking. The sample consisted of blood T cells: a sorted CD56 or NKG2C T cell subset, CD4+ or CD8+ T cells, or bulk PBMC T cells (not recorded which). The clonotype was recovered from a man between 18 and 35 years old in good health. The CDR3 region is CATSRERQGSSEQYF.